This T cell receptor beta chain derives from a study of T cells in localized non-small cell lung cancer (dated by TCRdb to the early 2020s). Study-level background: The study examined T cell repertoires in roughly 240 patients with early-stage NSCLC and compared tumors with uninvolved tumor-adjacent lungs. The cohort comprised some 220 treatment-naïve NSCLC patients with resected, localized lung tumors. Of the NSCLC patients, around 130 were male and 85 to 110 were female, and the mean age was approximately 64 years. Here is what the overall study found, with its caveats: Because multi-region sequencing of the tumors was not done, intratumor heterogeneity could not be ruled out. Because the study design was exploratory, TCR variables were selected using unadjusted p-values without false-discovery rate correction. A median of about 53 of the top 100 tumor clones were detected in paired uninvolved adjacent lung, and 25 to 35 of these tumor clones were also found among the top 100 clones of the paired uninvolved adjacent lung. Higher blood T cell density associated with longer overall survival, while higher adjacent-lung clonality associated with shorter survival. Uninvolved tumor-adjacent lung showed the highest T cell clonality, higher than tumor, which suggests more focused antigenic responses in the adjacent lung.

Notes on this clone: Its antigen is unknown. There are no base qualities to consult, and no much larger clone falls within one base.

TCR beta CDR3 regions were sequenced from DNA using the immunoSEQ Assay. The authors' pipeline ran thus. To compute T cell density, TCR beta template counts were normalized to usable DNA, which was estimated by amplifying housekeeping genes. Using the preseqR package, richness was estimated by extrapolating to 120,000 templates for tissue samples and 400,000 templates for PBMC samples. Clonality was calculated as one minus Pielou's evenness. Tissue-enriched TCRs were identified by differential abundance testing using productive amino-acid clonotypes, minimum total count 5 and alpha 0.1. The Jaccard Index and the Morisita Overlap Index were used to quantify repertoire overlap between compartments. TCR beta CDR3s were clustered by GLIPH together with public tetramer-defined viral CDR3s, and at least three viral sequences plus V-gene enrichment were required for viral motifs. TCRdb carries this immuneACCESS record with in-frame sequences only. Its versions omit some clonotypes, under half of them owing to an unresolved V gene in the studies checked, with the rest unexplained. Clonal size and the V and J genes are those of that table, whereas D and trimming came from the DNA. This sample is represented by some 64,000 clones; 85% to 90% of them were singletons. Under 2.5% of the sample lies in the top ten.

At diagnosis, tumor, uninvolved tumor-adjacent lung and peripheral blood were collected and then preserved as a mix of FFPE and fresh-frozen material. For TCR repertoire profiling, the blood samples were analyzed as peripheral blood mononuclear cells. This TCR was recovered from a woman aged 35 to 75 with stage I lung adenocarcinoma. This specimen was peripheral blood, taken before any cancer treatment.

The sequenced DNA: TGTGCCAGCAGTTCCCCGAGTAGCGGGGTTCCTTGGCAGTACTTC. Its amino acids are CASSSPSSGVPWQYF. The rearrangement combines TRBV6-5 with TRBJ2-7, and TRBD2 matches 8 of the central bases. For this chain, trimming is 4 bases at the V end and 9 bases at the J end, and the number of junction bases without a gene match is 14. Inclusive of the bounding cysteine and phenylalanine, the CDR3 is 15 residues long. The DNA shown is the 45-base CDR3, in frame from base 1. CDR1 and CDR2, looked up from the germline V gene, are MNHEY and SVGAGI.